This T cell receptor beta chain was profiled in a study of cytomegalovirus exposure and HLA in healthy donors. Study overall: The same platform was used for the 130 or so validation repertoires as for the 666 first-cohort repertoires, as reported in a later analysis. General observations from the study: Many donors carried some public TCRs, although rarity characterized most TCR sequences. Listed as cytomegalovirus-associated were 164 TCR beta chains. One later analysis, an examination of the roughly 130 validation repertoires, found that first-cohort TCR clusters tended to co-occur in them.

This clone showed up just once. What it recognizes is unknown. Germline-derived CDR1 and CDR2 are MNHNS and SASEGT. Deletions cut 1 base from V and 1 base from J, with 10 bases between. This CDR3 has 15 residues. Data came from immunoSEQ multiplex PCR; TCRdb stores just in-frame clones and leaves some out. Among around 160,000 clones listed, about 85% were seen once. The source of this sequence is a man under 40 in good health and CMV-seropositive. The specimen was PBMCs. The rearrangement uses TRBV6-1 and TRBJ1-1; perhaps TRBD1 as D (6 bases). The DNA for the CDR3 is TGTGCCAGCAGTGAAGGGGGGCCAGGGAACACTGAAGCTTTCTTT. Amino acids: CASSEGGPGNTEAFF.